This T cell receptor (beta chain) was recovered during a study of vaccination and CD4 T cells after COVID-19. In the study overall: Drawing of post-COVID samples took place a median about 97 days after diagnosis (range 35 to 161).

The treatment was: approximately nine-day PBMC culture with coronavirus spike peptide pools or control peptides (ViraFEST assay). ViraFEST expanded antigen-specific T cells with peptide pools, then sequenced TCRs. Half the medium was replaced with fresh IL-2 medium on days 3 and 7. Once obtained from cultured CD4+ T cells, the DNA was sequenced using the Oncomine TCR Beta short-read assay. Cultured CD4+ T cells yielded the extracted genomic DNA. One entry per CDR3 protein, called by TCRdb with MiXCR from the PCR reads. The sample carries approximately 26,000 distinct CDR3 sequences, about 64% recorded once. Details on this clonotype: Its specificity is unknown.

Sequencing was carried out using CD4+ T cells from blood, cultured in vitro. The source is a human donor who had recovered from COVID-19.

The CDR3 bases are TGTGCCAGCAGTTTATCCAGGGGGGGAGGGACCCAGTACTTC. This codes for CASSLSRGGGTQYF. The V and J genes are TRBV28 and TRBJ2-5; either TRBD1 or TRBD2 may fit D (7 bases each). Germline CDR1 and CDR2: MDHEN and SYDVKM. This CDR3 contains 14 residues. The V end was cut by 1 base, the J end by 7 bases, with 13 bases between.